This T cell receptor (beta chain) was captured by sequencing in a study of beta chain features in type 1 diabetes. General study findings and limits: In cDNA sequencing, cells with high TCR expression could be over-represented.

Investigators reverse transcribed all isolated RNA, so they sequenced expressed TCRB transcripts. The method was immunoSEQ multiplex PCR; TCRdb's version includes in-frame clones alone and lacks a portion of them. The sample holds hundreds of thousands of clones, around 15% seen once. Details on this clone: Antigen unknown.

A sort by CD45RO/CCR7/CD25/CD127/CD95/CD27 yielded CD4+ naive, central memory, regulatory and stem cell-like memory cells. The V gene lost 0 bases and the J gene lost 0 bases, with 14 bases spanning the gap. This CDR3 spans 18 amino acids. The germline V gene encodes CDR1 SGHTA and CDR2 FQGNSA. V and J are TRBV7-2 and TRBJ2-2, with a tentative D call TRBD2 (6 bases). The TCR originated in a man younger than 35 in good health. Sequencing was done on a sample of naive CD4+ T cells from blood. The CDR3, as DNA: TGTGCCAGCAGCTTAGCGCGGGGAAGCGGGTCGAACACCGGGGAGCTGTTTTTT. The encoded protein is CASSLARGSGSNTGELFF.